This T cell receptor beta chain was retrieved from a study of blood T cell repertoires in COVID-19. Study in general: T cells, B-cell-depleted T cells, or PBMCs supplied cDNA or gDNA.

The protocol was immunoSEQ multiplex PCR, while the TCRdb copy is restricted to in-frame clones and leaves out a portion. The sample holds some 210,000 clones, under 95% seen once. The CDR3 contains 16 residues. Trimming took off 4 bases at V and 5 bases at J, with 18 bases between the two ends. The V gene's germline CDR1 is SGHNT and CDR2 YYREEE (reference sequence). The receptor was isolated from a man aged 25-45 years with acute or convalescent COVID-19. Sequenced: peripheral blood. The rearrangement links TRBV5-4 to TRBJ2-2, with D tentatively TRBD1 (6 bases). CDR3 nucleotide sequence: TGTGCCAGCAGCACCCTCAAGGGGGTGTGGACCGGGGAGCTGTTTTTT. As protein: CASSTLKGVWTGELFF. The full variable domain, completed using reference TRBV5-4 and TRBJ2-2, is ETGVTQSPTHLIKTRGQQVTLRCSSQSGHNTVSWYQQALGQGPQFIFQYYREEENGRGNFPPRFSGLQFPNYSSELNVNALELDDSALYLCASSTLKGVWTGELFFGEGSRLTVL.